This TCR beta chain was identified in a study of blood T cell repertoires in COVID-19 (dated by TCRdb to the early 2020s). Describing the broader study: The collaborator samples originated in the United States, Italy and Spain and spanned the acute and convalescent phases of COVID-19. The material from the prospective study consisted of cDNA or gDNA derived from T cells, B-cell-depleted T cells, or PBMCs. Deeply sampled blood TCRbeta repertoires from subjects exposed to, actively infected with, or recovered from COVID-19 were included in the dataset. The repertoires were released in a freely available public database meant as a resource for research on the immune response to SARS-CoV-2. The samples were drawn from the first 160 participants of the ongoing ImmuneRACE study and from over 950 subjects provided by 6 global collaborators. A de-identified subject ID, COVID-19 status, age in years and sex were almost always included in the sample metadata. Where available, HLA class I and class II types were taken from metadata supplied by the sample provider and were not determined by assay-based typing.

The collaborating institutions used their own protocols to collect whole blood in K2EDTA tubes. For TCRbeta analysis, collaborators shipped samples in one of three forms: frozen whole blood, isolated PBMCs, or DNA extracted from either of those sample types. TCRbeta CDR3 regions were amplified from genomic DNA using the immunoSEQ Assay, a bias-controlled multiplex PCR. The authors' pipeline ran thus. Nucleated cell counts per sample were estimated from amplification of reference gene primers within the assay. Sequence reads were collapsed and filtered to measure the absolute abundance of every unique TCRbeta CDR3 rearrangement. For each sample, productive Simpson clonality was calculated by taking the square root of Simpson's diversity index across productive rearrangements. TCRdb retrieved this table from immuneACCESS and kept in-frame rearrangements only. Not all clones are present; in checked studies, unresolved V genes account for under half, and no reason is known for the remainder. V, J and clone size are taken as reported in that table, and D and trimming were inferred from the DNA itself. The sample table lists tens of thousands of clones, more than 85% of them with a count of one. The ten top clones hold 13% of the sample.

Notes on this clone: Its binding antigen is unknown. No base quality values were provided; no much bigger clone lies one nucleotide off.

What the work shows at the level of the full study, not this receptor alone: The quantity of clinical and demographic metadata differed by source and by participant and was supplied without curation.

CDR1 SSHAT and CDR2 FNYEAQ were looked up in the germline V gene (reference sequence). The CDR3 starts with the cysteine, ends with the phenylalanine, and has 12 residues. Only CDR3 DNA remains: 36 bases, in frame from the first base. V is clipped by 9 bases and J by 4 bases, and the sequence between their germline boundaries is 10 bases long. Sequenced input: peripheral blood. The rearranged chain carries TRBV7-7 and TRBJ2-1; a weak D assignment points to TRBD1 (7 bases agree). This TCR was sampled from a human donor with active COVID-19. The donor label of this sample is uncertain. The DNA sequence is given as TGTGCCAGTTCAGGGGGGTACAATGAGCAGTTCTTC. Its product reads: CASSGGYNEQFF.